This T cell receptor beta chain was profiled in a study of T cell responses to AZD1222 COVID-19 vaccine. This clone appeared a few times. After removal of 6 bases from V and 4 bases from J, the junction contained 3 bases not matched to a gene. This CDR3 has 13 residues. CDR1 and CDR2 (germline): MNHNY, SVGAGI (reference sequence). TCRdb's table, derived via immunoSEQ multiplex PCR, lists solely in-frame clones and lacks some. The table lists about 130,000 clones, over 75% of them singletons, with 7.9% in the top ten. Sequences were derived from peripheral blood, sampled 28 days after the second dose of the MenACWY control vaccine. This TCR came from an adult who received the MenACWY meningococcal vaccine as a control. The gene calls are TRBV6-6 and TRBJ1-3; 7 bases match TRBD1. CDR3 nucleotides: TGTGCCAGCAGGTCGGACAGGGGAAACACCATATATTTT. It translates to CASRSDRGNTIYF.